This T cell receptor beta chain was documented in a study of T cell changes during pregnancy in multiple sclerosis. Germline V lookup: CDR1 SQVTM, CDR2 ANQGSEA. Trimming took off 5 bases at V and 0 bases at J, with 11 bases between the two ends. CDR3 length equals 13 residues. Sequencing used immunoSEQ multiplex PCR; TCRdb keeps in-frame clones, though not all of them. The sample lists 30,000 or so clones, roughly nine tenths occurring once. The sample was CD8+ T cells from peripheral blood mononuclear cells, taken in the second trimester of pregnancy. The chain joins TRBV29-1 to TRBJ2-7; D perhaps matches TRBD2 (6 bases). The source of this sequence is a female donor with multiple sclerosis, enrolled in a pregnancy study. In nucleotides, the CDR3 is TGCAGCGTTCGGGAGCTGAGCTCCTACGAGCAGTACTTC. Translating gives CSVRELSSYEQYF.